Included here is one T cell receptor beta chain sequence, with context. The CDR3 is 14 residues long. Trimming left V 5 bases short and J 0 bases short, with 8 bases between. The germline CDR1 and CDR2 sequences are LGHDT and YNNKEL (reference sequence). This sample was taken from a study of blood T cell repertoires in COVID-19. Across the whole study: The origin of the acute and convalescent COVID-19 samples was the United States, Italy and Spain. PBMCs, B-cell-depleted T cells, or T cells provided the cDNA or gDNA that made up the material.

Original processing notes: From reference gene primer amplification, estimates of nucleated cell counts were derived. The assay was immunoSEQ multiplex PCR, and TCRdb's table has in-frame clones only and misses some. D and trimming come from the DNA, and the V and J calls and clone size come from that table. Of roughly 150,000 clones in the sample, 65% to 85% were seen once. This receptor was identified in a man in his 60s with active or convalescent COVID-19. The chain joins TRBV3-1 (or the pseudogene TRBV3-2) to TRBJ1-5, with D perhaps matching TRBD1 (5 bases). The sequencing sample was made of peripheral blood. Written as DNA, the CDR3 is TGTGCCAGCAGCAGCGGGGGTAGCAATCAGCCCCAGCATTTT. This translates into CASSSGGSNQPQHF.